This TCR beta chain was captured in a study of blood T cell repertoires in COVID-19 (dated by TCRdb to about 2020). In terms of the full investigation: Samples covering the acute and convalescent phases of COVID-19 were provided by collaborators in the United States, Italy and Spain. The prospective study material was composed of cDNA or gDNA derived from T cells, B-cell-depleted T cells, or PBMCs. Subjects who had been exposed to COVID-19, were actively infected with it, or had recovered from it provided the deeply sampled blood TCRbeta repertoires that made up the dataset. The repertoires were released in a freely available public database meant as a resource for research on the immune response to SARS-CoV-2. The samples were drawn from two sources: the first 160 participants of the ongoing ImmuneRACE study, and approximately 1,300 subjects contributed by 6 global collaborators. A de-identified subject ID, COVID-19 status, age in years and sex were almost always included in the sample metadata. Where available, HLA class I and class II types were taken from metadata supplied by the sample provider and were not determined by assay-based typing.

The collaborating institutions used their own protocols to collect whole blood in K2EDTA tubes. For TCRbeta analysis, collaborator samples were shipped as frozen whole blood, as isolated PBMCs, or as DNA extracted from either sample type. V trim: 1 base; J trim: 3 bases; unmatched bases: 1. Per the germline V gene, KGHSH is the CDR1 and LQKENI is the CDR2. Reading from cysteine to phenylalanine, the CDR3 counts 14 amino acids. Only the CDR3 DNA is retained, 42 bases long and in frame from the first base. About this clone: Which antigen it targets is not known. One base away there is no much larger clone; base qualities are not given. The same CDR3 also results from other DNA sequences found in this sample.

Here is what the overall study found, with its caveats: Clinical and demographic metadata were provided uncurated, with the amount varying by source and participant.

TCRbeta CDR3 regions were amplified from genomic DNA using the immunoSEQ Assay, a bias-controlled multiplex PCR. Turning to the authors' computational methods: Within the assay, amplification of reference gene primers was used to estimate how many nucleated cells each sample contained. To quantify the absolute abundance of each unique TCRbeta CDR3 rearrangement, sequence reads were collapsed and filtered. For each sample, productive Simpson clonality was calculated as the square root of Simpson's diversity index across productive rearrangements. TCRdb mirrors the immuneACCESS table, restricted to in-frame sequences. Some clones are absent from its copies; in checked studies, under half trace to an unresolved V gene, and the reason for the others is unknown. The V and J calls and clone size were taken over from that table, and D and trimming were inferred from the DNA. The sample table records 99,000 or so clones; roughly 80% of these occur just once. The top ten clones comprise roughly a fifth of the sample.

Sequenced: peripheral blood. The chain links TRBV18 with TRBJ1-2; the central 8 bases match TRBD1. The clonotype originates from a woman in her 70s with acute or convalescent COVID-19. The DNA reads TGTGCCAGCTCACCACTGGACAGGGACTATGGCTACACCTTC. Its amino acids are CASSPLDRDYGYTF.